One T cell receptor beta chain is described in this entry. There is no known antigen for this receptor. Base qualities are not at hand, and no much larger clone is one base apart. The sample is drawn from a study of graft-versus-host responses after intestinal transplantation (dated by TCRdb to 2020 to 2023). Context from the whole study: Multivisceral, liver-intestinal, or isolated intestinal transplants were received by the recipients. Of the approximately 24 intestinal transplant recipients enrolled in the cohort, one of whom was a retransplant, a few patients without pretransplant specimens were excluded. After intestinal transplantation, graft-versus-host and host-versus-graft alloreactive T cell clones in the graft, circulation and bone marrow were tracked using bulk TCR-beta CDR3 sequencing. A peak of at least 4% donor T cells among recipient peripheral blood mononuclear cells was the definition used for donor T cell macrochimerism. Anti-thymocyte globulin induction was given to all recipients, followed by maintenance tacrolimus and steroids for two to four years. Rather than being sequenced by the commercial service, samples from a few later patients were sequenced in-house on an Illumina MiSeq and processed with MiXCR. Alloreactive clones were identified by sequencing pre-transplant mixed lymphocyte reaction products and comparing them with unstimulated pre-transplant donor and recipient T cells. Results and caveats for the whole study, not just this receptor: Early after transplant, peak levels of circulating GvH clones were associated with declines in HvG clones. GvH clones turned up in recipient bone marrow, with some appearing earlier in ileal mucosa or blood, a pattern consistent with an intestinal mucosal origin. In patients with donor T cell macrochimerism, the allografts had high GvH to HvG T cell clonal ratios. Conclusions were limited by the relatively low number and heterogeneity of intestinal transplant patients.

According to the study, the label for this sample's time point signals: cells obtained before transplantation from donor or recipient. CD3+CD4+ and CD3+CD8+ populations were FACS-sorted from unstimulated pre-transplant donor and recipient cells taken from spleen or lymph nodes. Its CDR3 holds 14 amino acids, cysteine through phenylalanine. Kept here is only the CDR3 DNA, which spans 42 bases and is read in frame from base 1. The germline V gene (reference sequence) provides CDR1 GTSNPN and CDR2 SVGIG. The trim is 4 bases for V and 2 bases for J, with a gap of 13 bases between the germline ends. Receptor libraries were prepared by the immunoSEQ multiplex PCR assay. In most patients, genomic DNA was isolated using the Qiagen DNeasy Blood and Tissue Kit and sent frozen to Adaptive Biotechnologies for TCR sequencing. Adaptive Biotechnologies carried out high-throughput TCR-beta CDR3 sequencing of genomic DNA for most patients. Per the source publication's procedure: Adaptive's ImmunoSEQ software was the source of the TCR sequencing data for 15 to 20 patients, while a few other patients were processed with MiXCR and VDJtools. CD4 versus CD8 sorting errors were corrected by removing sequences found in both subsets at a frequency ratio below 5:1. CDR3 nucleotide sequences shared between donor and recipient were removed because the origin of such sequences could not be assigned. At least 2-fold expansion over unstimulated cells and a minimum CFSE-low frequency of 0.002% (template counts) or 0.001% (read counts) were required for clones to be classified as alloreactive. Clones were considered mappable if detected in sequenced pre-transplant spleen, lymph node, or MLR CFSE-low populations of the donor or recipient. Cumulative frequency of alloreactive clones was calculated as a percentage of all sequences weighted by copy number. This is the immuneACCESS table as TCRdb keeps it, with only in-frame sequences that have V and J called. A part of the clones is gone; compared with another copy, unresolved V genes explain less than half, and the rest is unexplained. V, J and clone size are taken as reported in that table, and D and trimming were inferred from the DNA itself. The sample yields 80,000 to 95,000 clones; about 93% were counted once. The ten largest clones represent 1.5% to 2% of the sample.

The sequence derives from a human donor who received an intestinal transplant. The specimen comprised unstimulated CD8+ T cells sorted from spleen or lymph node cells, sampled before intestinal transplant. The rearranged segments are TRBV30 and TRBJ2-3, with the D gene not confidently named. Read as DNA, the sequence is TGTGCCTGGAATCTCGTAGACTTCACAGATACGCAGTATTTT. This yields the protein CAWNLVDFTDTQYF.